What follows describes a single TCR beta chain. The same CDR3 also results from other DNA sequences found in this sample. This entry is derived from a study of blood T cell repertoires in COVID-19. As for the study in general: Specimens from acute and convalescent COVID-19 originated in the United States, Italy and Spain. In each case, the material was cDNA or gDNA derived from T cells, B-cell-depleted T cells, or PBMCs.

Authors' methods: Amplification of reference gene primers provided the estimated nucleated cell counts. TCRdb keeps only in-frame clones here, not all; method: immunoSEQ multiplex PCR. V and J calls plus clone size are reproduced from that table; the DNA served to infer D and trimming. The data hold about 160,000 clones, with under 90% observed a single time. The receptor was derived from a woman older than 75 with active or convalescent COVID-19. Material for sequencing was peripheral blood.

The CDR3 protein is CASSPGYGYTF. DNA of the CDR3: TGTGCCAGCAGCCCCGGTTATGGCTACACCTTC. V and J are TRBV6-5 and TRBJ1-2, with D uncertain. The CDR3 is 11 amino acids. Trimming pared 6 bases from V and 5 bases from J, leaving 7 bases between. Looked up from germline, CDR1 is MNHEY and CDR2 is SVGAGI.